The clone carrying this T cell receptor (beta chain) appeared many times. Antigen specificity is unknown. This record comes from a study of T cells after yellow fever vaccination. Study-wide background: Fractions of low cell number were prepared using SMART-Seq v4 Ultra Low Input. The study, taken as a whole, reports: Peaking faster, on day 5 versus 15, the secondary response was nonetheless weaker.

The CDR3 has 15 amino acids. Germline values: CDR1 SGHTA, CDR2 FQGNSA. V was shortened by 8 bases and J by 4 bases, with 18 bases between the two germline ends. A 5'RACE template-switching step, the method used to make TCR cDNA, added a universal primer site and UMIs. TCRdb used MiXCR to reprocess the 5' RACE reads, holding one entry per CDR3 protein. The table shows about 320,000 distinct CDR3 sequences, with approximately 4.5% occurring only once. V and J are TRBV7-2 and TRBJ1-3; TRBD1 is a possible D gene (5 bases). This receptor was identified in a man between 18 and 35 years old who received the YFV17D yellow fever vaccine. Sequencing was performed on PBMCs, taken 15 days after the yellow fever booster vaccination. The CDR3 is CASHTIGAGGNTIYF. The CDR3 DNA follows: TGTGCCAGCCACACGATCGGGGCGGGCGGAAACACCATATATTTT.